The 24 T cell receptor beta chains below all came from one sample that was sequenced in a study of cytomegalovirus exposure and HLA in healthy donors. PCR involved 60 Vbeta and 13 Jbeta primers. Repertoires were generated with immunoSEQ multiplex PCR, while TCRdb's copy carries only in-frame clones and drops some. Of some 190,000 clones listed, approximately 90% were seen once; the top ten hold around 0.99%. The specimen was PBMCs. The source of these receptors is a boy younger than 10 in good health and CMV-seronegative.

The chain has TRBV2 and TRBJ1-1, with TRBD1 identical over 9 bases. V lost 5 bases to trimming and J lost 4 bases; unmatched junction nucleotides: 11. Germline CDR1 SNHLY, CDR2 FYNNEI. The CDR3 runs to 16 residues. For the CDR3, the DNA is TGTGCCAGCAGTCTTGCCGGGACAGGGATCGGCACTGAAGCTTTCTTT. This translates into CASSLAGTGIGTEAFF.

The chain has TRBV5-1 and TRBJ2-3, with 10 bases fitting TRBD1. Germline loops: CDR1 SGHRS, CDR2 YFSETQ. V lost 1 base to trimming and J lost 6 bases; unmatched junction nucleotides: 8. The CDR3 is 16 residues long. Here the CDR3 DNA reads TGCGCCAGCAGCTTGCGAGGGACAGGGGACAGGGATACGCAGTATTTT. Translation: CASSLRGTGDRDTQYF.

This clone was observed many times. The V and J genes are TRBV6-4 and TRBJ2-2, with D hard to call. The CDR3 is 13 residues long. V was clipped by 4 bases and J by 0 bases, with 3 bases between them. The germline gives CDR1 MRHNA, CDR2 SNTAGT. The CDR3 sequence: CASSASNTGELFF. The CDR3 nucleotides read TGTGCCAGCAGTGCCTCGAACACCGGGGAGCTGTTTTTT.

This clone was counted a single time. This rearrangement joins TRBV9 to TRBJ2-1; 10 bases line up with TRBD2. Germline-derived CDR1 and CDR2 are SGDLS and YYNGEE. After removal of 4 bases from V and 10 bases from J, the junction contained 14 bases not matched to a gene. This CDR3 is built from 16 residues. The DNA of the CDR3 is TGTGCCAGCAGCCCCCGGGACAGCGGGAGGGTTACCGAGCAGTTCTTC. Translation: CASSPRDSGRVTEQFF.

This rearrangement joins TRBV19 to TRBJ2-5; TRBD2 matches at 11 bases. In germline, CDR1 is LNHDA, CDR2 SQIVND (reference sequence). V trimming: 3 bases; J trimming: 5 bases; junction bases outside the gene matches: 11. The CDR3 is made up of 17 amino acids. CDR3 residues: CASSIGGASGRLETQYF. In DNA, the CDR3 is TGTGCCAGTAGTATCGGGGGGGCTAGCGGGAGGTTGGAGACCCAGTACTTC.

V and J are TRBV19 and TRBJ1-2, with 9 bases identical to TRBD1. Germline CDR1 is LNHDA and CDR2 is SQIVND (reference sequence). Unmatched junction bases numbered 10, after V lost 7 bases and J lost 1 base. The CDR3 has 16 residues. In DNA form, the CDR3 reads TGTGCCAGTACTCTAATGCCGGGACAGGGTAACTATGGCTACACCTTC. Its translation: CASTLMPGQGNYGYTF.

V is TRBV28 and J is TRBJ1-4; 7 positions match TRBD1. J lost 2 bases, V lost 6 bases, and 9 bases had no gene match. The CDR3 consists of 16 residues. The germline CDR1 and CDR2 sequences are MDHEN and SYDVKM. CDR3 DNA sequence: TGTGCCAGCAGACGAACCCCGGGACAGACTAATGAAAAACTGTTTTTT. It specifies CASRRTPGQTNEKLFF.

Concerning this clone itself: A junction boundary mismatches the germline segment, possibly from a read error. The V and J genes are TRBV7-9 and TRBJ2-3; maybe TRBD1 (5 bases). The CDR3 is 19 amino acids. Germline V lookup: CDR1 SEHNR, CDR2 FQNEAQ (reference sequence). CDR3 DNA: TGTTCCAGCAGCTTAAGTCTCTTTGGGGCCAGAGGATCCGAGGATACGCAGTATTTT. This encodes CSSSLSLFGARGSEDTQYF.

The rearrangement joins TRBV30 to TRBJ1-4; D ambiguous. V was pared by 0 bases and J by 7 bases, with 15 bases between. CDR1 is GTSNPN, CDR2 SVGIG, per germline (reference sequence). The CDR3 has 15 residues. The CDR3 coding sequence is TGTGCCTGGAGTGTACGTCCGTCCCCGAGTGAAAAACTGTTTTTT. Translated: CAWSVRPSPSEKLFF.

The chain recombines TRBV30 with TRBJ2-7, with 9 bases matching TRBD2. The CDR3 is made up of 13 amino acids. The trim removed 3 bases at V and 5 bases at J, leaving 5 bases unmatched. Germline assignment: CDR1 GTSNPN and CDR2 SVGIG (reference sequence). The CDR3 sequence: CAWRIAGVDEQYF. CDR3 coding DNA: TGTGCCTGGAGGATAGCGGGAGTAGACGAGCAGTACTTC. Using reference TRBV30 and TRBJ2-7 for the parts outside the CDR3, the full variable domain is SQTIHQWPATLVQPVGSPLSLECTVEGTSNPNLYWYRQAAGRGLQLLFYSVGIGQISSEVPQNLSASRPQDRQFILSSKKLLLSDSGFYLCAWRIAGVDEQYFGPGTRLTVT.

This chain joins TRBV5-1 and TRBJ2-7; 11 bases agree with TRBD2. The V and J ends lost 0 bases and 5 bases, in that order; junction bases with no gene match: 4. The CDR3 covers 15 residues. Germline CDR1 and CDR2: SGHRS and YFSETQ. CDR3 region: CASSLGLAGSNEQYF. The CDR3 nucleotides read TGCGCCAGCAGCTTGGGACTAGCGGGGTCTAACGAGCAGTACTTC.

The V and J genes are TRBV7-9 and TRBJ2-2; tentatively, D is TRBD2 (5 bases). CDR3 length: 15 residues. Trimming removed 5 bases from V and 1 base from J, with 11 bases in between. CDR1 is SEHNR and CDR2 is FQNEAQ in the germline V gene (reference sequence). As DNA, the CDR3 is TGTGCCAGCAGCCCCCCCGCGGGGAACACCGGGGAGCTGTTTTTT. Residues: CASSPPAGNTGELFF.

The rearrangement joins TRBV9 to TRBJ2-7, with a possible D match to TRBD1 (6 bases). The J call is uncertain, as TRBJ2-1 better fits the DNA end. Looked up from germline, CDR1 is SGDLS and CDR2 is YYNGEE. There are 14 residues in the CDR3. As DNA, the CDR3 is TGTGCCAGCAGCGTAGGGACAGACCCCTACGAGCAGTTCTTC. Translation: CASSVGTDPYEQFF.

This sequence joins TRBV7-2 and TRBJ2-3; no clear D. Germline lookup yields CDR1 SGHTA and CDR2 FQGNSA. Deletions cut 1 base from V and 2 bases from J, with 4 bases between. CDR3 length equals 13 residues. CDR3 sequence reads: CASSLGVTDTQYF. The CDR3 DNA is TGTGCCAGCAGCTTAGGAGTCACAGATACGCAGTATTTT.

This chain connects TRBV28 to TRBJ2-5; D gene ambiguous. The J call may be faulty, since TRBJ2-7 better matches the DNA end. The germline V gene has CDR1 MDHEN and CDR2 SYDVKM. The CDR3 runs to 12 residues. The CDR3, as DNA: TGTGCCAGCGGCGGTCTCAGCTACGAGCAGTACTTC. Translation gives CASGGLSYEQYF.

This chain uses TRBV9 with TRBJ2-2; a possible D gene is TRBD1 (5 bases). This CDR3 is 13 amino acids long. Trimming stripped 4 bases from V and 7 bases from J, with 11 bases between. Germline CDR1 and CDR2: SGDLS and YYNGEE. This chain's CDR3 is CASSPPGFGELFF. The CDR3 DNA is TGTGCCAGCAGCCCCCCAGGGTTCGGGGAGCTGTTTTTT.

The chain uses TRBV6-1 and TRBJ1-3; tentative D call: TRBD1 (5 bases). Trimming shortened V by 4 bases and J by 0 bases, and 13 bases separated the two germline ends. The CDR3 covers 16 residues. Germline V gene lookup returns CDR1 MNHNS and CDR2 SASEGT. In nucleotides, the CDR3 is TGTGCCAGCAGTGTCGCCCCGGGGGACTCTGGAAACACCATATATTTT. This encodes CASSVAPGDSGNTIYF.

This clone appeared once. The V and J genes are TRBV5-4 and TRBJ1-6, with a weak D call TRBD1 (5 bases). In germline, CDR1 is SGHNT, CDR2 YYREEE (reference sequence). The CDR3 covers 15 residues. With 3 bases removed from V and 1 base from J, the gap between germline ends came to 8 bases. The CDR3 DNA follows: TGTGCCAGCAGCTCCTCAGGGTCCTATAATTCACCCCTCCACTTT. It yields the protein CASSSSGSYNSPLHF.

The genes are TRBV7-8 and TRBJ2-1; maybe TRBD1 (6 bases). The CDR3 contains 16 residues. Between the trimmed V and J ends, which lost 5 bases and 7 bases, there was a span of 21 bases. Germline V CDR1 and CDR2: SGHVS, FQNEAQ. CDR3 nucleotides: TGTGCCAGCAGCCCCCTGGGGGCTCGGGCTTTAAATGAGCAGTTCTTC. Translating it yields CASSPLGARALNEQFF.

The V call is TRBV28, the J call TRBJ1-2; TRBD1 aligns across 7 bases. Germline CDR1 MDHEN, CDR2 SYDVKM. CDR3 size: 15 residues. Trimming at V came to 2 bases and at J to 8 bases, leaving 11 bases not matched to a gene. The CDR3 loop is CASSLMGDRVGGYTF. The CDR3 bases are TGTGCCAGCAGTTTAATGGGGGACAGAGTAGGAGGCTACACCTTC.

The rearrangement links TRBV15 to TRBJ2-7; 7 bases line up with TRBD1. The germline CDR1 and CDR2 sequences are LNHNV and YYDKDF (reference sequence). This CDR3 is 14 amino acids long. V was pared by 1 base and J by 5 bases, with 5 bases of the junction left unmatched. The DNA for the CDR3 is TGTGCCACCAGCAGAGTGACAGGGATCGACGAGCAGTACTTC. As protein: CATSRVTGIDEQYF.

The chain links TRBV10-3 to TRBJ2-7; maybe TRBD1 (5 bases). V lost 1 base and J lost 6, with 10 bases in between. There are 13 residues in the CDR3. The germline V gene encodes CDR1 ENHRY and CDR2 SYGVKD. The CDR3 loop reads CAISELRGSEQYF. CDR3 sequence (DNA): TGTGCCATCAGTGAGTTAAGGGGAAGCGAGCAGTACTTC.

V gene TRBV19 combines with J gene TRBJ2-5; TRBD1 agrees at 9 bases. The germline V gene has CDR1 LNHDA and CDR2 SQIVND (reference sequence). The J segment lost 3 bases and the V segment lost 6 bases, leaving 11 bases of the junction unmatched. The CDR3 length is 16 residues. DNA of the CDR3: TGTGCCAGTAGCCCAACCCGGACAGGGGAAAAAGAGACCCAGTACTTC. This translates into CASSPTRTGEKETQYF.

This clone was seen a few times. J is TRBJ1-4 and V is TRBV6-5, with D tentatively TRBD1 (6 bases). Deletions cut 2 bases from V and 3 bases from J, with 10 bases between. Germline assignment: CDR1 MNHEY and CDR2 SVGAGI. The CDR3 consists of 15 residues. This CDR3 is CASSYGGASNEKLFF. CDR3 DNA: TGTGCCAGCAGTTACGGGGGGGCGTCTAATGAAAAACTGTTTTTT.